These 19 T cell receptor beta chains were sequenced from one sample in a study of graft-versus-host responses after intestinal transplantation. Clones were read by immunoSEQ multiplex PCR, and TCRdb kept only the in-frame ones, dropping some. The sample yields about 17,000 clones, around three quarters seen once. From the graft tissue, intraepithelial and lamina propria lymphocytes were released through processing. This specimen was ileum tissue, taken roughly 70 weeks after intestinal transplant. The receptor set was obtained from a human patient who received an intestinal transplant, so some T cells may come from the graft donor.

The V gene is TRBV28, the J gene TRBJ1-1; weak D call: TRBD1 (6 bases). Looked up from germline, CDR1 is MDHEN and CDR2 is SYDVKM. Trimming took 5 bases from V and 8 from J, leaving 12 bases between them. This CDR3 contains 12 residues. The DNA for the CDR3 is TGTGCCAGCAGTGTCGTGGGGGGCGAAGCTTTCTTT. It yields the protein CASSVVGGEAFF.

The rearrangement links TRBV5-5 to TRBJ2-5, with 7 bases matching TRBD2. CDR1 SGHKS and CDR2 YYEKEE come from the germline V gene (reference sequence). There are 13 residues in the CDR3. V gave up 2 bases and J gave up 5 bases; unmatched junction bases: 3. CDR3 sequence reads: CASSLEGGETQYF. CDR3 DNA: TGTGCCAGCAGCTTAGAGGGAGGGGAGACCCAGTACTTC.

V usage is TRBV7-2 and J usage is TRBJ2-3; 7 bases map to TRBD2. The CDR3 sequence is 15 residues long. CDR1 is SGHTA, CDR2 FQGNSA, per germline. J was trimmed by 1 base and V by 5 bases; bases with no gene match: 6. The DNA for the CDR3 is TGTGCCAGCAGCCGCGGGGGATGGGGCACAGATACGCAGTATTTT. This gives the protein CASSRGGWGTDTQYF. The full variable domain, completed using reference TRBV7-2 and TRBJ2-3, is GAGVSQSPSNKVTEKGKDVELRCDPISGHTALYWYRQSLGQGLEFLIYFQGNSAPDKSGLPSDRFSAERTGGSVSTLTIQRTQQEDSAVYLCASSRGGWGTDTQYFGPGTRLTVL.

V usage is TRBV29-1 and J usage is TRBJ1-1; a weak D match, TRBD1 (6 bases). The CDR3 extends over 14 amino acids. The germline V and J ends were trimmed by 4 bases and 7 bases, with 19 bases remaining between them. CDR1 is SQVTM and CDR2 is ANQGSEA in the germline V gene. The DNA for the CDR3 is TGCAGCGTTGGGCCCTCGGGGGCGCGATTTGAAGCTTTCTTT. It encodes CSVGPSGARFEAFF.

The rearrangement links TRBV10-3 to TRBJ2-1; 10 bases line up with TRBD1. The V gene's germline CDR1 is ENHRY and CDR2 SYGVKD. The V and J ends lost 4 bases and 9 bases, in that order; junction bases with no gene match: 6. This CDR3 contains 14 residues. The CDR3 is CAISAGQGIIEQFF. The CDR3 DNA is TGTGCCATCAGTGCGGGACAGGGGATCATTGAGCAGTTCTTC.

This chain uses TRBV5-5 with TRBJ1-3, with D unresolved. The CDR3 loop spans 15 amino acids. Germline CDR1 reads SGHKS; CDR2 reads YYEKEE (reference sequence). V dropped 0 bases and J dropped 2 bases, with 9 bases sitting between them. CDR3 coding DNA: TGTGCCAGCAGCTTGGACGTTGGGACTGGAAACACCATATATTTT. Translated, it gives CASSLDVGTGNTIYF.

This chain joins TRBV7-9 and TRBJ2-1, with TRBD2 matching over 13 bases. The CDR3 is made up of 14 amino acids. V gave up 5 bases and J gave up 10 bases; unmatched junction bases: 5. Germline CDR1 SEHNR, CDR2 FQNEAQ (reference sequence). CDR3 protein: CASSIGTSGTEQFF. CDR3 nucleotide sequence: TGTGCCAGCAGCATCGGGACTAGCGGGACCGAGCAGTTCTTC.

This rearrangement joins TRBV25-1 to TRBJ1-5, with D possibly TRBD1 on 5 matching bases. V gave up 4 bases and J gave up 9 bases, with 13 bases separating them. CDR3 length: 13 amino acids. Germline loops: CDR1 MGHDK, CDR2 SYGVNS. The CDR3 DNA is TGTGCCAGCAGTGTTGGGGCCTGGGGGCCCCAGCATTTT. It translates to CASSVGAWGPQHF.

A note on this clone: No conserved phenylalanine or tryptophan ends this CDR3, so it is likely a read error. It is unclear where the CDR3 begins or ends on the DNA, so no DNA is shown, and the CDR3 is as TCRdb lists it. The rearrangement uses TRBV21-1 and TRBJ1-1; TRBD1 was called by the table and not checked on the DNA. TRBV21-1 is termed a pseudogene. The CDR3 is made up of 10 amino acids, end residues included. CDR3 in amino acids: CASSTGTGRL.

The rearrangement joins TRBV5-6 to TRBJ2-5, with D possibly TRBD2 on 6 matching bases. The J call is uncertain, as TRBJ2-7 better fits the DNA end. The CDR3 is 16 amino acids. Germline values: CDR1 SGHDT, CDR2 YYEEEE. The CDR3 loop is CASSFAPGREYYEQYF. For the CDR3, the DNA is TGTGCCAGCAGCTTCGCCCCGGGACGGGAGTATTACGAGCAGTACTTC.

This clone has just one count. This sequence joins TRBV7-6 and TRBJ2-7, with 11 bases identical to TRBD2. Trimming cost V 6 bases and J 1 base; bases outside gene matches: 5. The CDR3 contains 15 residues. The germline V gene encodes CDR1 SGHVS and CDR2 FNYEAQ. The CDR3 spells CASSQTSGGSYEQYF. The CDR3 DNA is TGTGCCAGCAGTCAAACTAGCGGGGGATCCTACGAGCAGTACTTC.

The genes are TRBV5-4 and TRBJ1-1; no reliable D call. The CDR3 sequence is 14 residues long. Germline V gene sequence: CDR1 SGHNT, CDR2 YYREEE (reference sequence). Trimming shortened V by 4 bases and J by 3 bases, and 13 bases separated the two germline ends. The CDR3 nucleotides read TGTGCCAGCAGCCCGGAGACTCGGGACACTGAAGCTTTCTTT. This gives the protein CASSPETRDTEAFF.

The V gene is TRBV7-9, the J gene TRBJ1-6, with D possibly matching TRBD1 (5 bases). V lost 3 bases and J 9 bases, leaving 12 bases between the germline ends. This CDR3 contains 14 residues. Germline V gives CDR1 SEHNR, CDR2 FQNEAQ (reference sequence). The CDR3 protein is CASSLAGERSPLHF. The DNA for the CDR3 is TGTGCCAGCAGCTTGGCGGGGGAGCGTTCACCCCTCCACTTT.

V and J are TRBV7-2 and TRBJ2-1, with no clear D. Looked up from germline, CDR1 is SGHTA and CDR2 is FQGNSA. The CDR3 is 17 residues long. Trimming removed 5 bases from V and 2 bases from J, with 19 bases in between. DNA for the CDR3: TGTGCCAGCAGCCAGACTGCTCTCCTCCCCACCTACAATGAGCAGTTCTTC. Translated, it gives CASSQTALLPTYNEQFF.

This chain links TRBV12-5 with TRBJ2-5, with 8 bases lining up with TRBD2. Looked up from germline, CDR1 is LGHNT and CDR2 is FRNRAP. V shed 5 bases, J shed 5 bases, and the junction held 10 bases outside the gene matches. The CDR3 length is 15 residues. CDR3 loop: CASGLSGTRGETQYF. The CDR3 coding sequence is TGTGCTAGTGGTCTTTCCGGGACTAGGGGGGAGACCCAGTACTTC.

The chain carries TRBV27 and TRBJ2-3, with TRBD2 matching 9 bases. Germline CDR1 MNHEY, CDR2 SMNVEV (reference sequence). V lost 4 bases, J lost 9 bases, and 8 bases stayed unmatched. There are 14 residues in the CDR3. The CDR3 bases are TGTGCCAGCAGTTCCTACCTTACTAGCGGGACGCAGTATTTT. This sequence encodes CASSSYLTSGTQYF.

The rearrangement uses TRBV9 and TRBJ2-6; TRBD1 or TRBD2 may be the D gene (5 bases each). CDR1 and CDR2 from the germline V gene are SGDLS and YYNGEE. V was cut by 4 bases and J by 0 bases, with 20 bases left in between. CDR3 length: 19 residues. The CDR3 DNA follows: TGTGCCAGCAGCCCCCGACAGAAGGACTGGGACTCTGGGGCCAACGTCCTGACTTTC. This gives the protein CASSPRQKDWDSGANVLTF.

The chain carries TRBV7-3 and TRBJ2-5; tentatively, D is TRBD1 or TRBD2 (5 bases each). The length of the CDR3 is 16 residues. Germline CDR1 reads SGHTA; CDR2 reads FQGTGA. Trimming stripped 1 base from V and 5 bases from J, with 17 bases between. This CDR3 reads CASSLIGTQPGETQYF. The CDR3 nucleotides are TGTGCCAGCAGCTTAATTGGGACCCAGCCGGGGGAGACCCAGTACTTC.

The chain carries TRBV7-9 and TRBJ1-2, with 7 bases matching TRBD1. V lost 2 bases to trimming and J lost 4 bases; unmatched junction nucleotides: 4. The CDR3 has 14 amino acids. The germline CDR1 and CDR2 sequences are SEHNR and FQNEAQ (reference sequence). The CDR3 spells CASSLPGQVYGYTF. CDR3 in DNA: TGTGCCAGCAGCTTACCCGGACAGGTCTATGGCTACACCTTC. Full variable domain (rest looked up from reference TRBV7-9 and TRBJ1-2): DTGVSQNPRHKITKRGQNVTFRCDPISEHNRLYWYRQTLGQGPEFLTYFQNEAQLEKSRLLSDRFSAERPKGSFSTLEIQRTEQGDSAMYLCASSLPGQVYGYTFGSGTRLTVV.